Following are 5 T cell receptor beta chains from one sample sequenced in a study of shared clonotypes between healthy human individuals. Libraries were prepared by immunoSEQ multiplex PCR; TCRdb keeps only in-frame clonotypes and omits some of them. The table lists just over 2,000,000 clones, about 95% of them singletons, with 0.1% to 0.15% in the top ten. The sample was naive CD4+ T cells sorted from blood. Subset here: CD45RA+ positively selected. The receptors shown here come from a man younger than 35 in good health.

Here the CDR3 reads CASSQGTSGSKQFF. The CDR3 nucleotides read TGTGCCAGCAGCCAAGGGACTAGCGGGAGTAAGCAGTTCTTC. This rearrangement joins TRBV4-2 to TRBJ2-1; 13 bases are a match to TRBD2. V dropped 1 base and J dropped 11; count of bases not matched to a gene: 2. Germline values: CDR1 LGHNA, CDR2 YNFKEQ. The CDR3 contains 14 residues.

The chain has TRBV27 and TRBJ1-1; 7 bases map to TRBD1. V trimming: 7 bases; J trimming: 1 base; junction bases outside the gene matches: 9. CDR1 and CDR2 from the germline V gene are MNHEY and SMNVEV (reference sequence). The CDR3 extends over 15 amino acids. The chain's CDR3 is CASNSQGQSNTEAFF. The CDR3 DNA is TGTGCCAGCAATTCCCAGGGACAGTCGAACACTGAAGCTTTCTTT.

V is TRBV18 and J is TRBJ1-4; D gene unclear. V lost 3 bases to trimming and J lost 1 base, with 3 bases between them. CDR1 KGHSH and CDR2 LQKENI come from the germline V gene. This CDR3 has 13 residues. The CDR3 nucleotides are TGTGCCAGCTCACCGGGAACTAATGAAAAACTGTTTTTT. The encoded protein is CASSPGTNEKLFF.

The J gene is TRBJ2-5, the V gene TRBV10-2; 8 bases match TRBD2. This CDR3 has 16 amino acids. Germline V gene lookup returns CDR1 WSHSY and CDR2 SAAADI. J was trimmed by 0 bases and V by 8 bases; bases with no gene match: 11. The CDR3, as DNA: TGCGCCAGCGATCTGGCTAGCGGGCGTAACCAAGAGACCCAGTACTTC. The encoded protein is CASDLASGRNQETQYF.

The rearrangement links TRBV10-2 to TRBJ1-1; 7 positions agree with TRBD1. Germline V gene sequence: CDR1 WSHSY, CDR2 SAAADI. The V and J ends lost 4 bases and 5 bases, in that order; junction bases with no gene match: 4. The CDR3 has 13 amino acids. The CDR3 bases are TGCGCCAGCAGTGGACAGGGAGGAACTGAAGCTTTCTTT. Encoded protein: CASSGQGGTEAFF.